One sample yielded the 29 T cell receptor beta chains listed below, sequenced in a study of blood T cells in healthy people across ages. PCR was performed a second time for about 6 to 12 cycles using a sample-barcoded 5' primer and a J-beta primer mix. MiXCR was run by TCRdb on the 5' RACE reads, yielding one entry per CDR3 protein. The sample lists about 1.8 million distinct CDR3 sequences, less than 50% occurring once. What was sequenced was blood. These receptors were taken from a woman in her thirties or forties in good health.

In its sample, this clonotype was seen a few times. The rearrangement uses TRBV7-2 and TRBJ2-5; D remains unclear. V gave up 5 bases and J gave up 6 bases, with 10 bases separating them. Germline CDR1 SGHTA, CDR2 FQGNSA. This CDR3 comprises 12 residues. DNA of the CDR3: TGTGCCAGCAGCCCGTCGACGAAGACCCAGTACTTC. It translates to CASSPSTKTQYF.

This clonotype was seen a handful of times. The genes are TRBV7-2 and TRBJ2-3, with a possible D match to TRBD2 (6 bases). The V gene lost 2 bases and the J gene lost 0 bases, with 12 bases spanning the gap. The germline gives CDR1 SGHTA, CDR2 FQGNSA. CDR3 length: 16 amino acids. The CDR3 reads CASSLQSGLSTDTQYF. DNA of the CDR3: TGTGCCAGCAGCTTACAGAGCGGGCTGAGCACAGATACGCAGTATTTT.

As DNA, the CDR3 is TGCAGTGCTAGACAGGTCATGGGTGACTACGAGCAGTACTTC. Its protein is CSARQVMGDYEQYF. The chain is built from TRBV20-1 and TRBJ2-7, with D unresolved. This CDR3 is built from 14 residues. V lost 2 bases, J lost 3 bases, and 14 bases lay in between. CDR1 DFQATT and CDR2 SNEGSKA come from the germline V gene (reference sequence).

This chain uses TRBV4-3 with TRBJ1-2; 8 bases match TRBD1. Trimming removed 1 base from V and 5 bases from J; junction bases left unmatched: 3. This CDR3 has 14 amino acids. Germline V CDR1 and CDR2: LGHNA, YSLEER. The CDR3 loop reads CASSQVDREYGYTF. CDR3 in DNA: TGCGCCAGCAGCCAAGTGGACAGGGAGTATGGCTACACCTTC.

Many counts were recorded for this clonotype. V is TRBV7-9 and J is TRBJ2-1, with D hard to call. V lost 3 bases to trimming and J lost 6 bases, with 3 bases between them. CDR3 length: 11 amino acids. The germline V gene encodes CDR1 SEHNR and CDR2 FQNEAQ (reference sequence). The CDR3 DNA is TGTGCCAGCAGCTTTGCCAATGAGCAGTTCTTC. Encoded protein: CASSFANEQFF. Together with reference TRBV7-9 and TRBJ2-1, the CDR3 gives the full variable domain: DTGVSQNPRHKITKRGQNVTFRCDPISEHNRLYWYRQTLGQGPEFLTYFQNEAQLEKSRLLSDRFSAERPKGSFSTLEIQRTEQGDSAMYLCASSFANEQFFGPGTRLTVL.

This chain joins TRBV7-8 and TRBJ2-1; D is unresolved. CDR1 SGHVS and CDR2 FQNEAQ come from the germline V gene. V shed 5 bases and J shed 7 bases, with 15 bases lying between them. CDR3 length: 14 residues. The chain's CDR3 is CASSPGPPLNEQFF. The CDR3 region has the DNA TGTGCCAGCAGCCCAGGACCGCCTCTTAATGAGCAGTTCTTC.

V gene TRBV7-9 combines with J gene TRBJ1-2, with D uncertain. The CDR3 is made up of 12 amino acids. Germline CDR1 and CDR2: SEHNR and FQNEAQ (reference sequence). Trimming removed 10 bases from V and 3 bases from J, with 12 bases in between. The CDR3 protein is CATMGVDYGYTF. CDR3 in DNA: TGTGCCACAATGGGCGTAGACTATGGCTACACCTTC.

In nucleotides, the CDR3 is TGTGCCAGCAGACCCCAGGACGGCTACGAGCAGTACTTC. It is translated as CASRPQDGYEQYF. The rearrangement joins TRBV2 to TRBJ2-7, with D unclear. The CDR3 consists of 13 residues. The V gene's germline CDR1 is SNHLY and CDR2 FYNNEI. V was cut by 6 bases and J by 3 bases, with 12 bases left in between.

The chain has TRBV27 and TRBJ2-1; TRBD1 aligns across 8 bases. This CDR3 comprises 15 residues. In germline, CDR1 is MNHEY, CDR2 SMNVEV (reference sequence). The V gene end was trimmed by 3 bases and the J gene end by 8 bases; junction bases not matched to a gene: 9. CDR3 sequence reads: CASSFYTGGVDEQFF. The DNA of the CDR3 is TGTGCCAGCAGTTTCTATACAGGGGGTGTCGATGAGCAGTTCTTC.

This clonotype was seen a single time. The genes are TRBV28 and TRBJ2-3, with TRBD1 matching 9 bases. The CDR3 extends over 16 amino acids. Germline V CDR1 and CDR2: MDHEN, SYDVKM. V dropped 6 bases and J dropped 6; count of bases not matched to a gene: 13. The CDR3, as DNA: TGTGCCAGCAGCCCGTTTTATTTCACAGGGGGCGATACGCAGTATTTT. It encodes CASSPFYFTGGDTQYF.

The CDR3, as DNA: TGTGCCAGCAGCTTACCCAACGGACAGGGGGGGAGATGGTTCGGATACAATGAGCAGTTCTTC. Its translation is CASSLPNGQGGRWFGYNEQFF. The V gene is TRBV11-1, the J gene TRBJ2-1; 10 bases match TRBD1. The germline V gene encodes CDR1 SGHAT and CDR2 FQDESV (reference sequence). This CDR3 comprises 21 residues. Unmatched junction bases numbered 20, after V lost 2 bases and J lost 4 bases.

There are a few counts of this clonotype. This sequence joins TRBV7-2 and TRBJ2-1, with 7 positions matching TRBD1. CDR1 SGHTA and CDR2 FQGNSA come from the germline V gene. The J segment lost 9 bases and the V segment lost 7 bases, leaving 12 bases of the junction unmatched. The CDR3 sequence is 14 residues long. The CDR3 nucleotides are TGTGCCAGCACCTGGGATAACAGGGGAAGTGAGCAGTTCTTC. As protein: CASTWDNRGSEQFF.

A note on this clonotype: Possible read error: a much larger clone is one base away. The CDR3 sequence is CASSQGTLSGANVLTF. CDR3 nucleotide sequence: TGTGCCAGCAGCCAAGGGACTCTCTCTGGGGCCAACGTCCTGACTTTC. The V and J genes are TRBV3-1 and TRBJ2-6; tentatively, D is TRBD2 (5 bases). This CDR3 has 16 residues. The germline CDR1 and CDR2 sequences are LGHDT and YNNKEL (reference sequence). V shed 1 base and J shed 0 bases, with 7 bases lying between them.

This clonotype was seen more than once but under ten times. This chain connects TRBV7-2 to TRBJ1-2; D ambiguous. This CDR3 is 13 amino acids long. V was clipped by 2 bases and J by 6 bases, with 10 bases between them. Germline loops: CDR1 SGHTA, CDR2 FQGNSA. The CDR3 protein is CASSLWGDDGYTF. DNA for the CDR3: TGTGCCAGCAGCTTATGGGGAGACGATGGCTACACCTTC.

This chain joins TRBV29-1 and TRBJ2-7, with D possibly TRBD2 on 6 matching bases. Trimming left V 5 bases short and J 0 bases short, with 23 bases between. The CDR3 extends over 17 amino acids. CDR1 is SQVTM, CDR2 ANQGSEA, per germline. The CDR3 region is CSVLAPAGQESSYEQYF. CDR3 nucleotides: TGCAGCGTTCTAGCCCCGGCGGGGCAGGAGAGCTCCTACGAGCAGTACTTC.

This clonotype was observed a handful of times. The CDR3 loop is CSASFWLAGGPSYNEQFF. The CDR3 nucleotides are TGCAGTGCTAGTTTTTGGCTAGCGGGGGGGCCTTCCTACAATGAGCAGTTCTTC. J is TRBJ2-1 and V is TRBV20-1; 12 nucleotides line up with TRBD2. J lost 1 base, V lost 3 bases, and 10 bases had no gene match. The CDR3 loop spans 18 amino acids. Germline lookup yields CDR1 DFQATT and CDR2 SNEGSKA (reference sequence).

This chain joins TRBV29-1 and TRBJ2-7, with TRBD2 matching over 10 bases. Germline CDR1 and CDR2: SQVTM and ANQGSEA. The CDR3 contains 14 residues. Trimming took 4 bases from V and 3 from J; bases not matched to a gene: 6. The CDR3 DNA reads TGCAGCGTTGTCTTAGCGGGGGGATTCTACGAGCAGTACTTC. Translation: CSVVLAGGFYEQYF.

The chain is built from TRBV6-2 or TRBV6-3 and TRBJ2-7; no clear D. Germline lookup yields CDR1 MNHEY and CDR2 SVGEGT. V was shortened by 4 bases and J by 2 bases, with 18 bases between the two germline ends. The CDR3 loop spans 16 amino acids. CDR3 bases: TGTGCCAGCAGTTCCTACGGTCGGCAGCCCCCCTACGAGCAGTACTTC. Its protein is CASSSYGRQPPYEQYF.

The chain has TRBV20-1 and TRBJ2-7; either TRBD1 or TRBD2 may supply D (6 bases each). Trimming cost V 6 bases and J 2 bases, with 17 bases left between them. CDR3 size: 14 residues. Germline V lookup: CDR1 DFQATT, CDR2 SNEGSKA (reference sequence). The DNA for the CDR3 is TGCAGTGCCCTCCGAGTGGGGGGCCCCTACGAGCAGTACTTC. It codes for CSALRVGGPYEQYF.

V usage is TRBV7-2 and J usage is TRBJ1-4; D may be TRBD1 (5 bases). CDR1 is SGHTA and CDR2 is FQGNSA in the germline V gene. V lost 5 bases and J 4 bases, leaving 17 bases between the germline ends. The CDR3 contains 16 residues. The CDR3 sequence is CASSPTLGRVNEKLFF. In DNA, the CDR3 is TGTGCCAGCAGCCCTACCCTGGGACGGGTTAATGAAAAACTGTTTTTT.

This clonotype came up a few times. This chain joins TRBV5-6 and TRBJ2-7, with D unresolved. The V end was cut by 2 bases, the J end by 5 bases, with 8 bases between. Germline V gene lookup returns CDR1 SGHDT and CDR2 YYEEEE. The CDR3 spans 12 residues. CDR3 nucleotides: TGTGCCAGCAGCTTCGGCAACCACGAGCAGTACTTC. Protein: CASSFGNHEQYF.

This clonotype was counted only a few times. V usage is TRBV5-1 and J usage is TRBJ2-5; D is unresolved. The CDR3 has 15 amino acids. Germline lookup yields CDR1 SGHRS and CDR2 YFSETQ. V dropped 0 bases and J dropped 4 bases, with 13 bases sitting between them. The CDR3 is CASSLAVGNGETQYF. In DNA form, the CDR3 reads TGCGCCAGCAGCTTGGCCGTCGGCAACGGAGAGACCCAGTACTTC. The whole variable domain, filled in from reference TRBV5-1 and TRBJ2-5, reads KAGVTQTPRYLIKTRGQQVTLSCSPISGHRSVSWYQQTPGQGLQFLFEYFSETQRNKGNFPGRFSGRQFSNSRSEMNVSTLELGDSALYLCASSLAVGNGETQYFGPGTRLLVL.

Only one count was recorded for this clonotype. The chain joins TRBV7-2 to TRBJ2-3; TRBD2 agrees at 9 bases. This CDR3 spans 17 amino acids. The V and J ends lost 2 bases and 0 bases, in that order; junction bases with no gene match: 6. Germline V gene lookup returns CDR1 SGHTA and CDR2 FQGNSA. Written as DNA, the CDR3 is TGTGCCAGCAGCTTACGGCGGGGGGGCGAGAGCACAGATACGCAGTATTTT. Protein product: CASSLRRGGESTDTQYF.

CDR3 in DNA: TGCAGTGCGTGGTCAGGGGGACCAGATACGCAGTATTTT. Protein: CSAWSGGPDTQYF. The chain couples TRBV20-1 to TRBJ2-3, with 7 bases identical to TRBD1. This CDR3 region has 13 residues. With 6 bases clipped from V and 4 bases from J, the junction kept 7 bases outside the gene matches. The V gene's germline CDR1 is DFQATT and CDR2 SNEGSKA (reference sequence).

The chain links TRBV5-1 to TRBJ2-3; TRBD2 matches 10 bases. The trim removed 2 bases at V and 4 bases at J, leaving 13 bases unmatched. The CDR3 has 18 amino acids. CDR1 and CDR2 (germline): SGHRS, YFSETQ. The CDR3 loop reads CASSFLAGGDLSADTQYF. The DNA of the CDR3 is TGCGCCAGCAGCTTTTTAGCGGGGGGAGATTTAAGCGCAGATACGCAGTATTTT.

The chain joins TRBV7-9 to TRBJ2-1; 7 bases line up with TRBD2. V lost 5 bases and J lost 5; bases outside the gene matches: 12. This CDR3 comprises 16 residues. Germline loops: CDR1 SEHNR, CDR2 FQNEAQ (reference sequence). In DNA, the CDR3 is TGTGCCAGCAGCCCAGGTCGGGGGGTGATGGACAATGAGCAGTTCTTC. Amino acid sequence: CASSPGRGVMDNEQFF. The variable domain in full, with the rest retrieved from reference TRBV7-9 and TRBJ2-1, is DTGVSQNPRHKITKRGQNVTFRCDPISEHNRLYWYRQTLGQGPEFLTYFQNEAQLEKSRLLSDRFSAERPKGSFSTLEIQRTEQGDSAMYLCASSPGRGVMDNEQFFGPGTRLTVL.

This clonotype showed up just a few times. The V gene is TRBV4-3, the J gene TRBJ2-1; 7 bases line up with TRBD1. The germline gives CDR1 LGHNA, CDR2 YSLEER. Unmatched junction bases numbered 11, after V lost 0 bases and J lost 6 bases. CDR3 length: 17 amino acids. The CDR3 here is CASSQEWTIGTANEQFF. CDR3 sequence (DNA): TGCGCCAGCAGCCAAGAGTGGACGATTGGGACAGCCAATGAGCAGTTCTTC.

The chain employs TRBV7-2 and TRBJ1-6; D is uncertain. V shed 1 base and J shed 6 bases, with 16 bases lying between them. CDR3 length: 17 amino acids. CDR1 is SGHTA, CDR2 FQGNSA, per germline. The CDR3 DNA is TGTGCCAGCAGCTTAGTGGTCACTGTGCCTATTAATTCACCCCTCCACTTT. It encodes CASSLVVTVPINSPLHF.

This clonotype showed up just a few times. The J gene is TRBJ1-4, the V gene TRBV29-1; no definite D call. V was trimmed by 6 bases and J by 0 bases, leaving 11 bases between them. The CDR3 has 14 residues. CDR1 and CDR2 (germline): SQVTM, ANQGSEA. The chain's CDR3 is CSVQTGSTNEKLFF. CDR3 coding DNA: TGCAGCGTGCAAACGGGATCAACTAATGAAAAACTGTTTTTT.